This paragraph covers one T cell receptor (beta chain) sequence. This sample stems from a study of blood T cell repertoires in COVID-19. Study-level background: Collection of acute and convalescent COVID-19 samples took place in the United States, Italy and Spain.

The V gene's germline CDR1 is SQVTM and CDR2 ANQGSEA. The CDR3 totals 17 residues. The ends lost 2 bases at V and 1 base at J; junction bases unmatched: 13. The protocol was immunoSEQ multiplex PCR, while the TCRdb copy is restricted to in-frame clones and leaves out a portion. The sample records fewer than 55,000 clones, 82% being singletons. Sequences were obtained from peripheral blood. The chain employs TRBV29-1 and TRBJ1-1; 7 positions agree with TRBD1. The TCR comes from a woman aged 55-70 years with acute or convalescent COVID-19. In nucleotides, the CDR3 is TGCAGCGTTGAACTAAGACAGGGTTTAGTGGGGAACACTGAAGCTTTCTTT. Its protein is CSVELRQGLVGNTEAFF.